The clone carrying this T cell receptor beta chain was recorded a few times. Its antigen is not identified. The data were obtained in a study of T cell responses to AZD1222 COVID-19 vaccine. General study results and limits: With dominance at 160-218 and 743-854, vaccine-associated CD4 TCRs spanned spike. White British people made up most donors, females outnumbered males, and clonal diversity was possibly underestimated. Sampling that yielded the repertoires occurred only after the peak T cell response. Targeting of unmutated variant regions was reportedly seen in nearly half of spike-specific TCRs.

CDR1 is KGHSH, CDR2 LQKENI, per germline. The V gene end was trimmed by 1 base and the J gene end by 0 bases; junction bases not matched to a gene: 12. This CDR3 spans 19 amino acids. TCRdb's copy holds only in-frame clones and misses some; the assay was immunoSEQ multiplex PCR. The sample contains 100,000 or so clones, roughly 87% of which appear only once. This chain links TRBV18 with TRBJ2-1, with 7 positions matching TRBD2. The material was peripheral blood, obtained on day 0 of AZD1222 vaccination. This TCR was recovered from an adult in good health. As DNA, the CDR3 is TGTGCCAGCTCACCACGTTTACCAAGACTAGCCTTCTCCTACAATGAGCAGTTCTTC. It specifies CASSPRLPRLAFSYNEQFF. Supplemented by reference TRBV18 and TRBJ2-1, the full variable domain reads NAGVMQNPRHLVRRRGQEARLRCSPMKGHSHVYWYRQLPEEGLKFMVYLQKENIIDESGMPKERFSAEFPKEGPSILRIQQVVRGDSAAYFCASSPRLPRLAFSYNEQFFGPGTRLTVL.